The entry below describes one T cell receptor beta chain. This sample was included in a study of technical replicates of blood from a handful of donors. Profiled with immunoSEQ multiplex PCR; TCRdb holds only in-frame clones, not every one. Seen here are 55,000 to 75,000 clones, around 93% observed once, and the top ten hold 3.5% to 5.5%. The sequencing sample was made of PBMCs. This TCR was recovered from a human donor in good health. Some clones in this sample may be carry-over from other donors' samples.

CDR3 amino acids: CATSRDLRQGDQPQHF. The CDR3 bases are TGTGCCACCAGCAGAGATCTTCGACAGGGTGATCAGCCCCAGCATTTT. The V call is TRBV15, the J call TRBJ1-5, with TRBD1 matching 7 bases. V was clipped by 0 bases and J by 5 bases; unmatched bases: 7. Germline lookup yields CDR1 LNHNV and CDR2 YYDKDF (reference sequence). The CDR3 length is 16 residues.